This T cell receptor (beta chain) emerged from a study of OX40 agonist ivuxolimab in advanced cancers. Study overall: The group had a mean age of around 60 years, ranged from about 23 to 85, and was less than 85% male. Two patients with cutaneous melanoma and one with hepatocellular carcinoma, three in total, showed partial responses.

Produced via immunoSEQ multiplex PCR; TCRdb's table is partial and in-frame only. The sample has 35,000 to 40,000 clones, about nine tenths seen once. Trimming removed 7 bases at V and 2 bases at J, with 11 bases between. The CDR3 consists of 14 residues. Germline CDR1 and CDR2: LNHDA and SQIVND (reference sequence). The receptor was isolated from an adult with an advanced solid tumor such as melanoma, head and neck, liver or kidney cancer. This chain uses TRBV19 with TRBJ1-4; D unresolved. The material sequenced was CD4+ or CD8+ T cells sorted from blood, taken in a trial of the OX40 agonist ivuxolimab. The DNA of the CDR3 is TGTGCCAGTAAAGTTGTCGGCACTAATGAAAAACTGTTTTTT. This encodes CASKVVGTNEKLFF.